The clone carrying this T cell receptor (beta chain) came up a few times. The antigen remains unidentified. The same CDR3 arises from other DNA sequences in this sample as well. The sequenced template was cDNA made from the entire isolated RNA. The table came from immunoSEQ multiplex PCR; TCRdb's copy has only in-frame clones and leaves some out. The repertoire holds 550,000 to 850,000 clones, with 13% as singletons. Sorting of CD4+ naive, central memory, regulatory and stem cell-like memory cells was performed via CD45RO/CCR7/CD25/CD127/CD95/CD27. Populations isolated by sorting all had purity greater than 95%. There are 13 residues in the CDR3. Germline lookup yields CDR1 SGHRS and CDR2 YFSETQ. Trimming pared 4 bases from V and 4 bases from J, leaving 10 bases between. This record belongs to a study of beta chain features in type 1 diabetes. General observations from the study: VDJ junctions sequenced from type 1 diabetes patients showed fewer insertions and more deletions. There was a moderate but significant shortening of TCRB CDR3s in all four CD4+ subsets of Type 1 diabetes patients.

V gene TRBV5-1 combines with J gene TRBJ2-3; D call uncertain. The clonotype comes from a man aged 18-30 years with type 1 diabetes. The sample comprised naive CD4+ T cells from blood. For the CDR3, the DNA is TGCGCCAGCAGCCTCCCCGGTTCAGATACGCAGTATTTT. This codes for CASSLPGSDTQYF.